One sample yielded the 30 T cell receptor beta chains listed below, sequenced in a study of blood T cells in healthy people across ages. For the second PCR, which ran for about 6 to 11 cycles, a sample-barcoded 5' primer and a J-beta primer mix were used. MiXCR, applied by TCRdb to the 5' RACE reads, yields one record per CDR3 protein. This sample has 800,000 to 950,000 distinct CDR3 sequences; 25% to 30% occur once, and the top ten carry roughly 10%. This same sample was also taken into another study, of T cells of mothers and their children.

Material: blood. The receptors derive from a woman aged 40 to 50 in good health.

This clonotype showed up many times. The chain employs TRBV28 and TRBJ2-6; D possibly corresponds to TRBD1 (5 bases). Per germline, CDR1 MDHEN and CDR2 SYDVKM. With 8 bases removed from V and 0 bases from J, the gap between germline ends came to 14 bases. The CDR3 consists of 16 residues. CDR3 nucleotides: TGTGCCAGCGGACGGACATCTAGCTCTGGGGCCAACGTCCTGACTTTC. This gives the protein CASGRTSSSGANVLTF.

This clonotype was seen ten or more times. This chain joins TRBV27 and TRBJ2-1; D might be TRBD1 or TRBD2, each matching 5 bases. Per the germline V gene, CDR1 is MNHEY and CDR2 is SMNVEV (reference sequence). V was clipped by 5 bases and J by 4 bases, with 15 bases between them. The CDR3 is 15 amino acids. Here the CDR3 reads CASSRSSWGYNEQFF. DNA of the CDR3: TGTGCCAGCAGTCGCTCCTCATGGGGGTACAATGAGCAGTTCTTC.

This clonotype was seen at least ten times. The genes are TRBV7-8 and TRBJ2-7; D perhaps matches TRBD2 (6 bases). Trimming stripped 1 base from V and 5 bases from J, with 15 bases between. The CDR3 covers 15 residues. Per germline, CDR1 SGHVS and CDR2 FQNEAQ. The CDR3 DNA reads TGTGCCAGCAGCTTAGAGGAGGGCAGAAAGAACGAGCAGTACTTC. It yields the protein CASSLEEGRKNEQYF.

A few counts support this clonotype. The V and J genes are TRBV24-1 and TRBJ2-3, with a possible D match to TRBD2 (6 bases). V dropped 7 bases and J dropped 2 bases, with 27 bases sitting between them. CDR1 is KGHDR, CDR2 SFDVKD, per germline. The CDR3 sequence is 19 residues long. The CDR3 sequence: CATSSPGRHSGGDTDTQYF. The CDR3 DNA reads as TGTGCCACCAGCTCACCGGGACGTCATTCCGGGGGAGACACAGATACGCAGTATTTT.

V is TRBV28 and J is TRBJ2-1; TRBD2 aligns across 11 bases. With 6 bases clipped from V and 5 bases from J, the junction kept 12 bases outside the gene matches. This CDR3 spans 17 amino acids. Germline CDR1 reads MDHEN; CDR2 reads SYDVKM. The CDR3: CASSSIWGSGGDNEQFF. In nucleotides, the CDR3 is TGTGCCAGCAGCTCAATCTGGGGTAGCGGGGGGGACAATGAGCAGTTCTTC.

As to this clonotype: It may be a read error: a sequence one base away is much more abundant. This chain joins TRBV24-1 and TRBJ2-3; D unclear. CDR1 and CDR2 (germline): KGHDR, SFDVKD. This CDR3 region has 15 residues. V lost 1 base, J lost 4 bases, and 11 bases lay in between. CDR3 sequence reads: CATSDFAESADTQYF. The CDR3 DNA reads TGTGCCACCAGTGATTTCGCGGAAAGCGCAGATACGCAGTATTTT.

The V call is TRBV9, the J call TRBJ1-1; D gene ambiguous. CDR1 SGDLS and CDR2 YYNGEE come from the germline V gene. CDR3 length equals 15 residues. V was clipped by 0 bases and J by 0 bases, with 9 bases between them. Here the CDR3 reads CASSVGGRLNTEAFF. The CDR3 region has the DNA TGTGCCAGCAGCGTAGGAGGGCGTTTGAACACTGAAGCTTTCTTT. The variable domain in full, with the rest retrieved from reference TRBV9 and TRBJ1-1, is DSGVTQTPKHLITATGQRVTLRCSPRSGDLSVYWYQQSLDQGLQFLIQYYNGEERAKGNILERFSAQQFPDLHSELNLSSLELGDSALYFCASSVGGRLNTEAFFGQGTRLTVV.

This chain joins TRBV28 and TRBJ1-3, with a possible D match to TRBD1 (5 bases). V dropped 5 bases and J dropped 3 bases, with 14 bases sitting between them. Per the germline V gene, CDR1 is MDHEN and CDR2 is SYDVKM. This CDR3 region has 15 residues. The CDR3 DNA follows: TGTGCCAGCAGTCCCCAAGGGGCGGGTGGAAACACCATATATTTT. Translating it yields CASSPQGAGGNTIYF.

This clonotype showed up just a few times. The chain uses TRBV7-9 and TRBJ2-2, with TRBD2 matching over 8 bases. Trimming at V came to 4 bases and at J to 4 bases, leaving 5 bases not matched to a gene. Germline CDR1 SEHNR, CDR2 FQNEAQ (reference sequence). The CDR3 runs 15 residues. The CDR3 loop reads CASSSGLELTGELFF. In DNA, the CDR3 is TGTGCCAGCAGCTCGGGACTAGAACTCACCGGGGAGCTGTTTTTT.

This clonotype was counted ten times or more. This rearrangement joins TRBV11-1 to TRBJ2-4; 8 bases fit TRBD1. CDR1 SGHAT and CDR2 FQDESV come from the germline V gene (reference sequence). V shed 3 bases and J 8 bases; nucleotides not matched to a gene: 6. This CDR3 is built from 14 residues. The CDR3 bases are TGTGCCAGCAGCTTTCAGGGGGCGAAGGACATTCAGTACTTC. Translated: CASSFQGAKDIQYF.

The gene calls are TRBV5-6 and TRBJ2-3; no clear D gene. Germline V lookup: CDR1 SGHDT, CDR2 YYEEEE. V was pared by 4 bases and J by 2 bases, with 14 bases between. This CDR3 has 15 residues. The CDR3 sequence: CASSPTHRYTDTQYF. CDR3 nucleotides: TGTGCCAGCAGCCCCACTCACCGGTACACAGATACGCAGTATTTT. Full variable domain (outside the CDR3, taken from reference TRBV5-6 and TRBJ2-3): DAGVTQSPTHLIKTRGQQVTLRCSPKSGHDTVSWYQQALGQGPQFIFQYYEEEERQRGNFPDRFSGHQFPNYSSELNVNALLLGDSALYLCASSPTHRYTDTQYFGPGTRLTVL.

Turning to this clonotype: A much more abundant neighbour one base away suggests this may be a read error. The chain links TRBV12-3 or TRBV12-4 to TRBJ2-4; 9 bases map to TRBD2. The V segment lost 4 bases and the J segment 8 bases; nucleotides outside the gene matches: 6. This CDR3 is built from 14 residues. CDR3: CASSWAGGQDIQYF. In DNA, the CDR3 is TGTGCCAGCAGTTGGGCGGGGGGGCAAGACATTCAGTACTTC.

This clonotype was counted many times. The rearrangement uses TRBV5-1 and TRBJ2-3; perhaps D is TRBD1 or TRBD2 (5 bases each). The CDR3 contains 16 residues. The V end was cut by 5 bases, the J end by 2 bases, with 18 bases between. Looked up from germline, CDR1 is SGHRS and CDR2 is YFSETQ. This CDR3 is CASRAGTQVVTDTQYF. For the CDR3, the DNA is TGCGCCAGCAGAGCCGGGACGCAAGTCGTCACAGATACGCAGTATTTT.

This rearrangement joins TRBV20-1 to TRBJ2-7; D might be TRBD2 (5 bases). CDR3 length: 14 amino acids. The V gene lost 1 base and the J gene lost 5 bases, with 15 bases spanning the gap. Looked up from germline, CDR1 is DFQATT and CDR2 is SNEGSKA (reference sequence). The CDR3 loop reads CSARVLGSFHEQYF. The CDR3 nucleotides are TGCAGTGCTAGAGTCCTGGGGAGCTTCCACGAGCAGTACTTC.

This clonotype occurred a few times. The CDR3 loop reads CASSLGPGQPQETQYF. In nucleotides, the CDR3 is TGTGCCAGCAGCTTAGGGCCCGGACAGCCCCAAGAGACCCAGTACTTC. This chain connects TRBV5-6 to TRBJ2-5, with a possible D match to TRBD1 (6 bases). This CDR3 region has 16 residues. V dropped 2 bases and J dropped 1 base, with 15 bases sitting between them. Germline-derived CDR1 and CDR2 are SGHDT and YYEEEE. Looking up the rest from reference TRBV5-6 and TRBJ2-5 gives the full variable domain: DAGVTQSPTHLIKTRGQQVTLRCSPKSGHDTVSWYQQALGQGPQFIFQYYEEEERQRGNFPDRFSGHQFPNYSSELNVNALLLGDSALYLCASSLGPGQPQETQYFGPGTRLLVL.

This clonotype was detected ten times or more. CDR3 loop: CASSLFSGANVLTF. The CDR3 nucleotides read TGTGCCAGCAGTTTATTTTCTGGGGCCAACGTCCTGACTTTC. V gene TRBV28 combines with J gene TRBJ2-6; no clear D. This CDR3 region has 14 residues. Germline loops: CDR1 MDHEN, CDR2 SYDVKM. V lost 1 base, J lost 1 base, and 2 bases lay in between.

This clonotype appeared a few times. V is TRBV19 and J is TRBJ1-1; D ambiguous. Germline loops: CDR1 LNHDA, CDR2 SQIVND (reference sequence). CDR3 length: 14 amino acids. Between the trimmed V and J ends, which lost 7 bases and 4 bases, there was a span of 16 bases. CDR3 nucleotides: TGTGCCAGTAATATGGGGATGGGGAGCACTGAAGCTTTCTTT. This encodes CASNMGMGSTEAFF.

This clonotype appeared a few times. The chain is built from TRBV7-2 and TRBJ1-2; no definite D call. Trimming removed 5 bases from V and 8 bases from J, with 18 bases in between. Germline V gene data show CDR1 as SGHTA and CDR2 as FQGNSA. This CDR3 has 14 residues. CDR3 in DNA: TGTGCCAGCAGCCCACTGGAAAGGTCTGGCGGCTACACCTTC. This sequence encodes CASSPLERSGGYTF.

The sample holds many counts of this clonotype. This chain connects TRBV15 to TRBJ2-1, with D maybe TRBD2 (6 bases). The germline gives CDR1 LNHNV, CDR2 YYDKDF (reference sequence). The CDR3 consists of 17 residues. Trimming stripped 0 bases from V and 4 bases from J, with 16 bases between. Here the CDR3 reads CATSRDLGGNTYNEQFF. The CDR3 DNA reads as TGTGCCACCAGCAGAGATTTGGGGGGAAATACTTACAATGAGCAGTTCTTC. Drawing the rest from reference TRBV15 and TRBJ2-1, the complete variable domain is DAMVIQNPRYQVTQFGKPVTLSCSQTLNHNVMYWYQQKSSQAPKLLFHYYDKDFNNEADTPDNFQSRRPNTSFCFLDIRSPGLGDTAMYLCATSRDLGGNTYNEQFFGPGTRLTVL.

This clonotype was detected once. The chain recombines TRBV20-1 with TRBJ2-3, with D perhaps matching TRBD1 (5 bases). Deletions cut 5 bases from V and 2 bases from J, with 14 bases between. CDR1 DFQATT and CDR2 SNEGSKA come from the germline V gene (reference sequence). The CDR3 covers 14 residues. The CDR3 spells CSASRTWDTDTQYF. CDR3 DNA: TGCAGTGCTTCCAGGACATGGGACACAGATACGCAGTATTTT.

This clonotype was detected a few times. The chain recombines TRBV28 with TRBJ1-1; D unresolved. Germline V gene sequence: CDR1 MDHEN, CDR2 SYDVKM. With 3 bases removed from V and 0 bases from J, the gap between germline ends came to 5 bases. CDR3 size: 13 residues. CDR3 DNA: TGTGCCAGCAGTTTTCCAGTGAACACTGAAGCTTTCTTT. Protein: CASSFPVNTEAFF.

This clonotype was counted ten times or more. The V gene is TRBV4-2, the J gene TRBJ2-1; the D is unclear. The CDR3 is 16 residues long. Germline V gene sequence: CDR1 LGHNA, CDR2 YNFKEQ. Trimming removed 4 bases at V and 6 bases at J, with 19 bases between. The CDR3 coding sequence is TGTGCCAGCAGCCCCCTTGAGCGTGCTTTTGTCAATGAGCAGTTCTTC. Residues: CASSPLERAFVNEQFF.

The chain carries TRBV30 and TRBJ2-3; D might be TRBD2 (6 bases). V was pared by 3 bases and J by 3 bases, with 16 bases between. CDR1 is GTSNPN and CDR2 is SVGIG in the germline V gene (reference sequence). CDR3 length equals 15 residues. Written as DNA, the CDR3 is TGTGCCTGGAGCCTGGGAGGTCTACGGACAGATACGCAGTATTTT. Residues: CAWSLGGLRTDTQYF.

About this clonotype: The junction departs from germline at one end; a sequencing error may be responsible. The rearrangement joins TRBV7-9 to TRBJ1-2; D possibly corresponds to TRBD1 (6 bases). This CDR3 spans 11 amino acids. CDR1 and CDR2 from the germline V gene are SEHNR and FQNEAQ (reference sequence). The CDR3 spells CAGSLRGLDTF. In DNA, the CDR3 is TGTGCCGGCAGCTTACGGGGGCTGGACACCTTC.

This clonotype was seen only a few times. The chain links TRBV5-1 to TRBJ1-4; D not resolved. V was shortened by 1 base and J by 3 bases, with 13 bases between the two germline ends. In germline, CDR1 is SGHRS, CDR2 YFSETQ. The CDR3 sequence is 16 residues long. The CDR3 nucleotides read TGCGCCAGCAGCTTGTGGTCGGTCGGGTCTAATGAAAAACTGTTTTTT. Translating it yields CASSLWSVGSNEKLFF.

The rearrangement uses TRBV7-2 and TRBJ2-7, with 10 bases aligning to TRBD1. The CDR3 contains 15 residues. Germline V lookup: CDR1 SGHTA, CDR2 FQGNSA. V dropped 2 bases and J dropped 6; count of bases not matched to a gene: 7. The DNA for the CDR3 is TGTGCCAGCAGCTTAAGGGACAGGGGAGGGCGCGAGCAGTACTTC. This translates into CASSLRDRGGREQYF.

As to this clonotype: An end of the junction does not agree with germline; a read error may underlie this. This chain connects TRBV7-3 to TRBJ1-2; a weak D match, TRBD1 (6 bases). Germline V lookup: CDR1 SGHTA, CDR2 FQGTGA. The CDR3 is 15 residues long. Here the CDR3 reads CASSPRGRGPYDYTF. The CDR3 DNA reads as TGTGCCAGCAGCCCGAGAGGCAGGGGCCCTTATGACTACACCTTC.

Many counts were recorded for this clonotype. The V gene is TRBV6-5, the J gene TRBJ1-2; D gene uncertain. Trimming shortened V by 6 bases and J by 4 bases, and 12 bases separated the two germline ends. CDR1 and CDR2 (germline): MNHEY, SVGAGI. The CDR3 covers 13 residues. The CDR3 reads CASSLDFSYGYTF. DNA of the CDR3: TGTGCCAGCAGCTTGGACTTTAGCTATGGCTACACCTTC.

As for this clonotype: The junction and the germline gene differ at one end; a read error may be behind it. The J gene is TRBJ2-2, the V gene TRBV19, with D perhaps matching TRBD2 (5 bases). Germline V lookup: CDR1 LNHDA, CDR2 SQIVND (reference sequence). The CDR3 loop spans 14 amino acids. CDR3 bases: TGTGCCAGTAGTAAGGGTCAGTGGGCCGGGGAGCTGTTGTTT. This encodes CASSKGQWAGELLF.

This clonotype was observed a few times. The chain combines TRBV10-3 with TRBJ2-7; 11 bases line up with TRBD2. The length of the CDR3 is 17 residues. V was clipped by 3 bases and J by 6 bases; unmatched bases: 13. The germline CDR1 and CDR2 sequences are ENHRY and SYGVKD. In DNA, the CDR3 is TGTGCCATCAGTGACCTTCGGATAGCGGGGGGGCCTCCCGAGCAGTACTTC. Translation gives CAISDLRIAGGPPEQYF.